The 3 T cell receptor beta chains listed next were all sequenced from one sample in a study of T cell responses to AZD1222 COVID-19 vaccine (dated by TCRdb to about 2021). The time point tag for this specimen amounts to: baseline before first vaccination. The treatment or condition label for this specimen denotes: meningococcal conjugate vaccine given as trial control. The receptor library was made with the immunoSEQ multiplex PCR assay. Not all clones reach the TCRdb copy of this immuneACCESS table, which keeps in-frame sequences only. Checked studies attribute under half of the gap to unresolved V genes and leave the rest unexplained. Here the sample has 55,000 to 60,000 clones; 85% to 90% occur a single time. The top ten clones comprise approximately 19% of the sample. This material consisted of peripheral blood, taken on day 0 of MenACWY control vaccination. These receptors were obtained from an adult in good health.

V is TRBV6-5 and J is TRBJ2-1; D is possibly TRBD1 or TRBD2 (5 bases each). CDR1 is MNHEY, CDR2 SVGAGI, per germline. Trimming removed 2 bases from V and 11 bases from J, with 19 bases in between. This CDR3 has 15 amino acids. CDR3 coding DNA: TGTGCCAGCAGTTACATCAGTGAGGGGAAAAGAAAGCAGTTCTTC. Translation: CASSYISEGKRKQFF.

The genes are TRBV7-2 and TRBJ2-4; no definite D call. CDR3 size: 11 residues. CDR1 is SGHTA, CDR2 FQGNSA, per germline. V was clipped by 7 bases and J by 7 bases, with 8 bases between them. Here the CDR3 reads CASTPGNIQYF. The CDR3 DNA reads as TGTGCCAGCACCCCCGGGAACATTCAGTACTTC.

This clone was picked up one time. This chain joins TRBV5-1 and TRBJ1-1, with 7 bases aligning to TRBD1. This CDR3 contains 13 residues. Germline CDR1 is SGHRS and CDR2 is YFSETQ. The V and J ends lost 2 bases and 7 bases, in that order; junction bases with no gene match: 5. CDR3 loop: CASSLRGLDEAFF. DNA for the CDR3: TGCGCCAGCAGCTTAAGGGGGCTGGATGAAGCTTTCTTT.